One sample yielded the 16 T cell receptor beta chains listed below, sequenced in a study of PD-L1 blockade in urothelial cancer. Here immunoSEQ multiplex PCR was the method, and the copy in TCRdb shows in-frame clones only, minus some. The repertoire holds tens of thousands of clones, with around 77% as singletons. Sequenced here: PBMCs, sampled around atezolizumab (anti-PD-L1) treatment. Receptors originate from a man between 65 and 85 years old with urothelial cancer.

The rearrangement joins TRBV18 to TRBJ2-7, with 11 bases aligning to TRBD1. CDR1 and CDR2 (germline): KGHSH, LQKENI. V shed 6 bases, J shed 6 bases, and the junction held 4 bases outside the gene matches. The CDR3 loop spans 13 amino acids. CDR3 protein: CASSRTGGAEQYF. CDR3 in DNA: TGTGCCAGCTCCCGGACAGGGGGCGCCGAGCAGTACTTC.

The rearrangement joins TRBV7-2 to TRBJ2-7; TRBD1 matches 10 bases. The germline CDR1 and CDR2 sequences are SGHTA and FQGNSA. Trimming took 4 bases from V and 4 from J; bases not matched to a gene: 7. The CDR3 is 15 amino acids. The DNA for the CDR3 is TGTGCCAGCAGCTCAACGACAGGGGGCCAGTACGAGCAGTACTTC. Translation: CASSSTTGGQYEQYF.

V is TRBV5-5 and J is TRBJ2-3; maybe TRBD2 (5 bases). Germline assignment: CDR1 SGHKS and CDR2 YYEKEE (reference sequence). CDR3 size: 15 residues. Deletions cut 2 bases from V and 0 bases from J, with 10 bases between. The CDR3 here is CASSFGSVSTDTQYF. As DNA, the CDR3 is TGTGCCAGCAGCTTTGGTAGCGTTAGCACAGATACGCAGTATTTT.

This chain links TRBV11-2 with TRBJ1-1, with 8 bases lining up with TRBD1. This CDR3 region has 14 residues. The V gene's germline CDR1 is SGHAT and CDR2 FQNNGV. V gave up 5 bases and J gave up 5 bases; unmatched junction bases: 7. The CDR3 nucleotides are TGTGCCAGCAGCCCCCGGAGGACAGGGACTGAAGCTTTCTTT. Residues: CASSPRRTGTEAFF.

The rearrangement uses TRBV28 and TRBJ2-1; TRBD2 matches 13 bases. CDR3 length: 13 amino acids. Germline CDR1 and CDR2: MDHEN and SYDVKM. V lost 4 bases, J lost 16 bases, and 7 bases stayed unmatched. CDR3 in DNA: TGTGCCAGCAGTTCGGGACTAGCGGGAAGGAAATTCTTC. Its protein product is CASSSGLAGRKFF.

The J gene is TRBJ1-2, the V gene TRBV19, with 11 bases that match TRBD1. Germline V lookup: CDR1 LNHDA, CDR2 SQIVND (reference sequence). This CDR3 has 17 residues. The junction had 10 bases not matched to a gene; V was cut back by 1 base and J by 6 bases. CDR3 nucleotides: TGTGCCAGTAGTATAGTTGCGGGTCGGACAGGGGGCGATGGCTACACCTTC. Its translation is CASSIVAGRTGGDGYTF.

The chain couples TRBV19 to TRBJ1-5; the D is unclear. Trimming took off 7 bases at V and 5 bases at J, with 18 bases between the two ends. This CDR3 has 15 amino acids. CDR1 LNHDA and CDR2 SQIVND come from the germline V gene (reference sequence). The DNA for the CDR3 is TGTGCCAGTATTCCCGGGGATAAGCGGGATCAGCCCCAGCATTTT. Encoded protein: CASIPGDKRDQPQHF.

The count of this clone is one. V usage is TRBV7-6 and J usage is TRBJ2-7; D is ambiguous. The CDR3 has 16 amino acids. Trimming cost V 5 bases and J 0 bases, with 17 bases left between them. Per the germline V gene, CDR1 is SGHVS and CDR2 is FNYEAQ. The CDR3, as DNA: TGTGCCAGCAGCCAAAGTGTGGCAGTTAACTCCTACGAGCAGTACTTC. It yields the protein CASSQSVAVNSYEQYF.

The V gene is TRBV19, the J gene TRBJ1-6; D unclear. Germline CDR1 and CDR2: LNHDA and SQIVND (reference sequence). The CDR3 sequence is 15 residues long. Trimming left V 3 bases short and J 5 bases short, with 11 bases between. DNA for the CDR3: TGTGCCAGTAGTATCGAGCGGAGCGATAATTCACCCCTCCACTTT. Translation: CASSIERSDNSPLHF.

The CDR3 loop is CASSLDGRDYNEQFF. The DNA for the CDR3 is TGTGCCAGCAGCCTAGACGGGAGGGACTACAATGAGCAGTTCTTC. The chain recombines TRBV14 with TRBJ2-1, with TRBD2 identical over 8 bases. Germline CDR1 SGHDN, CDR2 FVKESK. J gave up 3 bases and V 4 bases, and 5 bases lay outside the gene matches. The CDR3 totals 15 residues.

This clone has just a few counts. The rearrangement joins TRBV29-1 to TRBJ1-4; D unresolved. V shed 3 bases and J shed 5 bases, with 10 bases lying between them. Germline V gene data show CDR1 as SQVTM and CDR2 as ANQGSEA. The CDR3 loop spans 13 amino acids. CDR3 DNA: TGCAGCGTTGACCCGGGGAACAATGAAAAACTGTTTTTT. This codes for CSVDPGNNEKLFF.

The chain uses TRBV5-5 and TRBJ2-3, with D hard to call. This CDR3 region has 12 residues. Germline V lookup: CDR1 SGHKS, CDR2 YYEKEE (reference sequence). Trimming removed 5 bases at V and 3 bases at J, with 7 bases between. CDR3 residues: CASRFITDTQYF. The CDR3 nucleotides are TGTGCCAGCAGATTTATTACAGATACGCAGTATTTT.

The chain links TRBV19 to TRBJ1-5, with D perhaps TRBD1 (6 bases). Germline V gene data show CDR1 as LNHDA and CDR2 as SQIVND (reference sequence). This CDR3 is 14 amino acids long. The ends were cut back, 5 bases at V and 0 bases at J, with 8 bases in the middle. The chain's CDR3 is CASSWTDSNQPQHF. CDR3 DNA sequence: TGTGCCAGTAGTTGGACAGATAGCAATCAGCCCCAGCATTTT.

The chain is built from TRBV5-5 and TRBJ2-7, with D possibly being TRBD1 (6 bases). The CDR3 length is 15 residues. V lost 4 bases, J lost 2 bases, and 16 bases lay in between. Per the germline V gene, CDR1 is SGHKS and CDR2 is YYEKEE (reference sequence). The CDR3 DNA reads as TGTGCCAGCAGCCACGAGCAGGGGCTGACCTACGAGCAGTACTTC. This gives the protein CASSHEQGLTYEQYF.

The chain carries TRBV5-1 and TRBJ2-2; 8 bases are a match to TRBD1. The V and J ends lost 0 bases and 1 base, in that order; junction bases with no gene match: 14. This CDR3 is built from 20 residues. CDR1 SGHRS and CDR2 YFSETQ come from the germline V gene. The CDR3 DNA is TGCGCCAGCAGCTTGGTCAAGTACACCCCGGGACAGGTGAACACCGGGGAGCTGTTTTTT. This sequence encodes CASSLVKYTPGQVNTGELFF.

The chain uses TRBV4-3 and TRBJ1-5; the D is unclear. The V end was cut by 0 bases, the J end by 1 base, with 7 bases between. From germline, CDR1 is LGHNA and CDR2 YSLEER. This CDR3 spans 15 amino acids. This CDR3 reads CASSQDWQSNQPQHF. CDR3 sequence (DNA): TGCGCCAGCAGCCAAGATTGGCAGAGCAATCAGCCCCAGCATTTT.